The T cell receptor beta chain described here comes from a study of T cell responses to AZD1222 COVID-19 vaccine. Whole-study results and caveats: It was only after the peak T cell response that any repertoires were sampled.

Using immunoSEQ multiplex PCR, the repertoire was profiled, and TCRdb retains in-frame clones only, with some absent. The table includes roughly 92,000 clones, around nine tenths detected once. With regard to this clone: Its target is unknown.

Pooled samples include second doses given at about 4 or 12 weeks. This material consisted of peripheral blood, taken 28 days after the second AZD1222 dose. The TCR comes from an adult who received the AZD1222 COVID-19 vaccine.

As DNA, the CDR3 is TGTGCCAGCAGCACCCGGGACAGGTCCTACAATGAGCAGTTCTTC. It specifies CASSTRDRSYNEQFF. The gene calls are TRBV5-4 and TRBJ2-1; 8 nucleotides line up with TRBD1. The germline V gene encodes CDR1 SGHNT and CDR2 YYREEE (reference sequence). V lost 4 bases and J lost 1; bases outside the gene matches: 4. The CDR3 is 15 amino acids.